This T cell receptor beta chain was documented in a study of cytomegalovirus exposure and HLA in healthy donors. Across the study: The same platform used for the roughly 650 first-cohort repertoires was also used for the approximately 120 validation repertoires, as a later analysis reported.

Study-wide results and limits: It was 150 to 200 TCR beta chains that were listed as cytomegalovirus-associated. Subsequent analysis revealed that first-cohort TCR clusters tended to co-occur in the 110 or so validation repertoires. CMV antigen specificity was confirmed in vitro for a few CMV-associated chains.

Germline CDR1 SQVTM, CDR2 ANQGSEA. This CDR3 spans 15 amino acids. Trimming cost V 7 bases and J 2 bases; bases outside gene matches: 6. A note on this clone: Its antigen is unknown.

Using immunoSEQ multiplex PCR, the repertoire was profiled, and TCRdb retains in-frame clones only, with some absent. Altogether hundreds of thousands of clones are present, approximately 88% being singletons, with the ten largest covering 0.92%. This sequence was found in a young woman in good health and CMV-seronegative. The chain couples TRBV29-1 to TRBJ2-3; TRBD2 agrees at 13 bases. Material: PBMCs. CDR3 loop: CSASLAGGPTDTQYF. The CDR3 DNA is TGCAGCGCATCACTAGCGGGAGGGCCCACAGATACGCAGTATTTT.